These 2 T cell receptor beta chains were sequenced from one sample in a study of tumor-infiltrating lymphocytes in primary liver carcinoma. For each extraction, RNA and DNA were obtained together from approximately 20-30 mg of unsorted bulk tissue. The input was 500 ng total RNA; TCR beta cDNA was made from it with a constant-region primer. What produced the TCR beta libraries was three nested multiplex PCR rounds using slightly modified ARM-PCR. It was with TRBV1-TRBV30 forward primers and a C-beta reverse primer that the first two PCR rounds were run, at approximately 10 cycles each. TCRdb itself ran the multiplex PCR reads through MiXCR, one entry per CDR3 protein. The data show 150,000 to 200,000 distinct CDR3 sequences, around four fifths seen once. Sequenced sample: tumor tissue from primary liver carcinoma. The receptor set was obtained from a man aged 40-50 years with primary liver carcinoma and hepatitis B virus infection.

The V and J genes are TRBV11-3 and TRBJ1-1; TRBD1 might be the D (5 bases). CDR3 length: 15 amino acids. The ends were cut back, 9 bases at V and 5 bases at J, with 22 bases in the middle. Germline CDR1 reads SGHNT; CDR2 reads YENEEA. CDR3 nucleotide sequence: TGTGCCAGGAGCACAGGATCCGGCTGGGGTACTGAAGCTTTCTTT. This translates into CARSTGSGWGTEAFF.

The rearrangement links TRBV7-3 to TRBJ2-7; D perhaps matches TRBD1 (5 bases). The ends were cut back, 5 bases at V and 8 bases at J, with 13 bases in the middle. In germline, CDR1 is SGHTA, CDR2 FQGTGA. The CDR3 spans 12 residues. CDR3: CASSIRVHQQYF. CDR3 DNA sequence: TGTGCCAGCAGCATCAGGGTCCACCAGCAGTACTTC.